Listed here is a single T cell receptor (beta chain). Its specificity is not known. Time point of the sample: week 5, during vaccination. Vaccination comprised doses that each held 300 ug of mutant IDH1 20-mer peptide, plus topical imiquimod. The assay was immunoSEQ multiplex PCR, and TCRdb's table has in-frame clones only and misses some. The table has over 45,000 clones, around 81% seen once. The sample belongs to a study of a mutant IDH1 vaccine in newly diagnosed glioma. Study-level information: The patients were given eight vaccinations, one each in weeks 1, 3, 5, 7, 11, 15, 19 and 23. Vaccine administration was initiated 4-6 weeks following radiotherapy alone, or with temozolomide cycles. Beforehand, treatment had been radiotherapy, temozolomide, or both; the majority received both. Regarding the study as a whole: Pseudoprogression appeared unlinked to shifts in leading peripheral T cell clonotypes.

The sample was PBMCs, taken from a glioma patient whose treatment included an IDH1 peptide vaccine. The receptor's source is a man aged 25-45 years with glioma.

CDR3 in DNA: TGTGCCAGCAGCTTTGGGACGGGGGGGCAAGAGACCCAGTACTTC. Protein product: CASSFGTGGQETQYF. The J gene is TRBJ2-5, the V gene TRBV7-7; 8 bases line up with TRBD2. Germline CDR1 reads SSHAT; CDR2 reads FNYEAQ (reference sequence). Losses at the gene ends were 3 bases for V and 2 bases for J; bases not matched to a gene: 5. The CDR3 consists of 15 residues.